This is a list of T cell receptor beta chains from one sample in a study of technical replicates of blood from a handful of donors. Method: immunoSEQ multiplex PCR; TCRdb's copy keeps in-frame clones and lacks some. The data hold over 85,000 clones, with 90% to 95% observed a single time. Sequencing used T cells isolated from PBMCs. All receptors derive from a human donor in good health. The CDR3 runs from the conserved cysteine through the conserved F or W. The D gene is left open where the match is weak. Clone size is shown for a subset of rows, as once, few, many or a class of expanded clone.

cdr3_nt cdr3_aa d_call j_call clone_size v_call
TGCGCCAGCAGTCAATCAGGGGTCCTGTGCATGAACACTGAAGCTTTCTTT CASSQSGVLCMNTEAFF - TRBJ1-1 - TRBV23-1
TGTGCCAGCAGTTTCATCGGGGCGGGAGGGCCGAGCACAGATACGCAGTATTTT CASSFIGAGGPSTDTQYF TRBD2 TRBJ2-3 - TRBV27
TGCAGCGTCCTTAGCGGGAGGGCCGTCGATGAGCAGTTCTTC CSVLSGRAVDEQFF TRBD2 TRBJ2-1 - TRBV29-1
TGTGCCAGCAGTTTATCGAGCGGGATCAGCTCCTACGAGCAGTACTTC CASSLSSGISSYEQYF TRBD2 TRBJ2-7 - TRBV27
TGTGCCAGCAGCCTAGGACCGGGGGGTTCACCCCTCCACTTT CASSLGPGGSPLHF - TRBJ1-6 - TRBV5-5
TGCGCCAGCAGCTCGGGACTTTCCGGGACTAGCGGGAGACGGGCGTACGAGCAGTACTTC CASSSGLSGTSGRRAYEQYF TRBD2 TRBJ2-7 - TRBV5-1
TGTGCCAGCAGCCCCACGTGGGGCGCGAACACCGGGGAGCTGTTTTTT CASSPTWGANTGELFF - TRBJ2-2 - TRBV11-2
TGTGCCAGCAGCCCAAGTAGGGCTAGCGGGGGGGCCCTTCATGAGCAGTTCTTC CASSPSRASGGALHEQFF TRBD2 TRBJ2-1 once TRBV11-2
TGTGCCAGCATCTTCGCTGGGGCCAACGTCCTGACTTTC CASIFAGANVLTF - TRBJ2-6 - TRBV7-8
TGTGCCAGCAGCCTACGAGGTAGCGGTGAGCAGTTCTTC CASSLRGSGEQFF - TRBJ2-1 - TRBV27
TGTGCCAGCAGCTACTACCGGGACATTAAAGATGAGCAGTTCTTC CASSYYRDIKDEQFF - TRBJ2-1 once TRBV11-3
TGTGCCAGCGGGGAGGACTACTACAATGAGCAGTTCTTC CASGEDYYNEQFF - TRBJ2-1 - TRBV7-7
TGTGCCAGCTCACCTGGACAGGGGGCGGGTTACGAGCAGTACTTC CASSPGQGAGYEQYF TRBD1 TRBJ2-7 once TRBV18
TGTGCCAGCAGCTTATGGCCTAGCGGGGGCACCGGGGAGCTGTTTTTT CASSLWPSGGTGELFF TRBD2 TRBJ2-2 once TRBV7-9
TGTGCCAGCAAAGCGGGAAGTCGCACCGGGGAGCTGTTTTTT CASKAGSRTGELFF TRBD2 TRBJ2-2 - TRBV28
TGTGCCACTCGGAAGGGGTACACCGGGGAGCTGTTTTTT CATRKGYTGELFF - TRBJ2-2 - TRBV6-6